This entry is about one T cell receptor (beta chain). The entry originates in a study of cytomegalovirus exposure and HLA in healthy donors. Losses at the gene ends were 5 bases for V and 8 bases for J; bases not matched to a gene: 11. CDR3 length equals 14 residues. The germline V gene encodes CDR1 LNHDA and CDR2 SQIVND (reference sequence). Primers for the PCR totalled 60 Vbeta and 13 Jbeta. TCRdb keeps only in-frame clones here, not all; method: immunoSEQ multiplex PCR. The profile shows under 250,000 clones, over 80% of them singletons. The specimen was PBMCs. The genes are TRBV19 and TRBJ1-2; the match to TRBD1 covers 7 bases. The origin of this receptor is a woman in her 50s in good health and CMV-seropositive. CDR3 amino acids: CASSSGDRAGGYTF. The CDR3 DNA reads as TGTGCCAGTAGTTCCGGCGACAGGGCGGGAGGCTACACCTTC. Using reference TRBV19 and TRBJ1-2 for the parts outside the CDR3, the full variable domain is DGGITQSPKYLFRKEGQNVTLSCEQNLNHDAMYWYRQDPGQGLRLIYYSQIVNDFQKGDIAEGYSVSREKKESFPLTVTSAQKNPTAFYLCASSSGDRAGGYTFGSGTRLTVV.